This is a list of T cell receptor beta chains from one sample in a study of shared clonotypes between healthy human individuals. The method was immunoSEQ multiplex PCR; TCRdb's version includes in-frame clones alone and lacks a portion of them. The sample has 500,000 or so clones, roughly 95% seen once. Sequenced sample: naive CD4+ T cells sorted from blood. The receptors were gathered from a woman under 40 in good health. CDR3s include the opening cysteine and the closing phenylalanine or tryptophan. Fields, in order: D gene, V gene, clone size, J gene, CDR3 DNA, CDR3 protein. A D gene is named only where the DNA matches it firmly. Part of the rows lack a size; the others show once, few, many or a class for expanded clones.

>-|TRBV21-1|-|TRBJ1-5
TGTGCCAGCAGCCATAGACAGGGCTATAGCAATCAGCCCCAGCATTTT
CASSHRQGYSNQPQHF
>-|TRBV19|once|TRBJ2-7
TGTGCCAGTAGTATCGGGAGAGTAGGCGAGCAGTACTTC
CASSIGRVGEQYF
>TRBD2|TRBV27|-|TRBJ2-7
TGTGCCAGCAAGTCCGGGACTAGTATCTACGAGCAGTACTTC
CASKSGTSIYEQYF
>-|TRBV2|-|TRBJ2-2
TGTGCCAGCAGTGTCACAGGGCAGACCGGGGAGCTGTTTTTT
CASSVTGQTGELFF
>-|TRBV29-1|-|TRBJ2-5
TGCAGCGTTGAAGAAGGGGGGACAGCCCCCCTGGGGCAGTACTTC
CSVEEGGTAPLGQYF
>TRBD1|TRBV19|-|TRBJ2-4
TGTGCCAGTAGCGACGACCTCCGGGGACAGGGGAAAAACATTCAGTACTTC
CASSDDLRGQGKNIQYF
>TRBD2|TRBV2|once|TRBJ2-2
TGTGCCAGCAGCCCCTTAGGACTAGCGGGATACACCGGGGAGCTGTTTTTT
CASSPLGLAGYTGELFF
>-|TRBV28|-|TRBJ1-5
TGTGCCAGCCCCCCCCCGCAGGGGCGCACTCAGCCCCAGCATTTT
CASPPPQGRTQPQHF
>TRBD1|TRBV28|-|TRBJ1-2
TGTGCCAGCAGTTTAGGACAGGGGCATGGCTACACCTTC
CASSLGQGHGYTF
>-|TRBV18|-|TRBJ2-7
TGTGCCAGCTCACCGGGTGGCAATCTGGACTACGAGCAGTACTTC
CASSPGGNLDYEQYF
>-|TRBV5-4|-|TRBJ2-7
TGTGCCAGCAGCTTGGGGGGGTACGAGCAGTACTTC
CASSLGGYEQYF
>-|TRBV6-7|-|TRBJ1-5
TGTGCCAGCAGTTACCCCGGGGGGAACAGAGGCCGCAATCAGCCCCAGCATTTT
CASSYPGGNRGRNQPQHF
>TRBD2|TRBV6-4|-|TRBJ2-5
TGTGCCAGCAGTCGGTCCGGGACTAAAGGAGAGACCCAGTACTTC
CASSRSGTKGETQYF
>TRBD2|TRBV11-2|-|TRBJ2-1
TGTGCCAGCAGCTCGCAGGGAGCGGGAGGGAAGTTCTTC
CASSSQGAGGKFF
>TRBD2|TRBV5-1|-|TRBJ2-1
TGCGCCAGCGGCCGGGGGGGCGCGGACAATGAGCAGTTCTTC
CASGRGGADNEQFF
>-|TRBV25-1|few|TRBJ1-2
TGTGCCAGCAGTGGACAGGCTCATGGCTACACCTTC
CASSGQAHGYTF
>-|TRBV7-2|-|TRBJ2-3
TGTGCCAGCAGCCCCGAGTGGGGGCTACGCACAGATACGCAGTATTTT
CASSPEWGLRTDTQYF
>TRBD2|TRBV19|-|TRBJ2-2
TGTGCCAGTAGTATACGGGGGCGGGGGGCGAACACCGGGGAGCTGTTTTTT
CASSIRGRGANTGELFF
>TRBD2|TRBV27|-|TRBJ2-5
TGTGCCAGCAGTTCCCCTTTCCGGGAGGGTCTAGAGACCCAGTACTTC
CASSSPFREGLETQYF
>-|TRBV15|-|TRBJ2-1
TGTGCCACCAGCAGGGATCCTCGGGGTGAGCAGTTCTTC
CATSRDPRGEQFF
>-|TRBV10-3|-|TRBJ2-7
TGTGCCATCAGTTGGACCGATGGCCCCTACGAGCAGTACTTC
CAISWTDGPYEQYF
>-|TRBV28|-|TRBJ2-2
TGTGCCAGCAGTTTATCTCTGGACACCGGGGAGCTGTTTTTT
CASSLSLDTGELFF
>-|TRBV10-1|-|TRBJ2-2
TGCGCCAGCAGCGAACATATTCCCACCGGGGAGCTGTTTTTT
CASSEHIPTGELFF
>TRBD1|TRBV2|-|TRBJ2-7
TGTGCCAGCAGTCAAACCGGGACAGGGGAGAACGAGCAGTACTTC
CASSQTGTGENEQYF
>TRBD1|TRBV19|-|TRBJ1-1
TGTGCCAGTAGTATAAGGGGGGACAGCCTGAACACTGAAGCTTTCTTT
CASSIRGDSLNTEAFF
>-|TRBV11-2|-|TRBJ1-3
TGTGCCAGCAGCTTAGAGGGGGGGTCGCGGTATTTGTCTGGAAACACCATATATTTT
CASSLEGGSRYLSGNTIYF
>-|TRBV27|-|TRBJ2-3
TGTGCCAGCAGTTTATGGGTTGGCGAAAGTGGAGATACGCAGTATTTT
CASSLWVGESGDTQYF
>TRBD1|TRBV5-8|-|TRBJ2-1
TGTGCCAGCAGCTTTCAGGGGGACTACAATGAGCAGTTCTTC
CASSFQGDYNEQFF
>-|TRBV28|-|TRBJ2-5
TGTGCCAGCAGTTCCACCGGGGCTATAGAGACCCAGTACTTC
CASSSTGAIETQYF
>TRBD2|TRBV28|-|TRBJ2-7
TGTGCCAGCAGTTTCTTAGCCGGGTCATTAGCGGGGGAGCAGTACTTC
CASSFLAGSLAGEQYF
>TRBD2|TRBV19|-|TRBJ2-1
TGTGCCAGTAGTATCTCCCTAGCGGGAGGTTCCTCCTACAATGAGCAGTTCTTC
CASSISLAGGSSYNEQFF
>TRBD1|TRBV28|-|TRBJ1-5
TGTGCCAGCAGTTTTGGGACAGTGAGCGGTAGCAATCAGCCCCAGCATTTT
CASSFGTVSGSNQPQHF
>TRBD1|TRBV4-1|-|TRBJ1-3
TGCGCCAGCAGCCAAGACGGGACAGGTAGCTCTGGAAACACCATATATTTT
CASSQDGTGSSGNTIYF
>TRBD1|TRBV4-1|-|TRBJ1-2
TGCGCCAGCAGCCTTACGACAGGGGTGGACTATGGCTACACCTTC
CASSLTTGVDYGYTF
>TRBD2|TRBV5-1|once|TRBJ2-2
TGCGCCAGCAGCACGGGAGGCGATGGCACCGGGGAGCTGTTTTTT
CASSTGGDGTGELFF
>-|TRBV15|-|TRBJ2-7
TGTGCCACCAGCAGAGATAAAGGGAGTCTATCCTACGAGCAGTACTTC
CATSRDKGSLSYEQYF
>-|TRBV29-1|-|TRBJ1-2
TGCAGCGTTGAAGATATGAGGGCTGGTTATGGCTACACCTTC
CSVEDMRAGYGYTF
>-|TRBV4-1|few|TRBJ2-7
TGCGCCAGCAGCCAAGCGATCCTCTCCTACGAGCAGTACTTC
CASSQAILSYEQYF
>-|TRBV4-2|-|TRBJ2-7
TGTGCCAGCAGCCAAACCGGGGGCAGCGTCTACGAGCAGTACTTC
CASSQTGGSVYEQYF
>TRBD1|TRBV4-2|-|TRBJ2-7
TGTGCCAGCAGCCGGGGACAGGGGGATGGCGAGCAGTACTTC
CASSRGQGDGEQYF
>TRBD2|TRBV5-1|-|TRBJ2-1
TGCGCCAGCAGCTTGCTAGCGGGACTCAGCTCCTACAATGAGCAGTTCTTC
CASSLLAGLSSYNEQFF
>TRBD1|TRBV5-1|-|TRBJ2-7
TGCGCCAGCAGCTCGGACAGGGGAGGAGGCGAGCAGTACTTC
CASSSDRGGGEQYF